These T cell receptor beta chains were read from a single sample in a study of blood T cells in healthy people across ages. TCRdb re-called the 5' RACE reads with MiXCR, one entry per CDR3 protein. The data hold 950,000 to 1,200,000 distinct CDR3 sequences, with more than 30% observed a single time. Material: blood. The origin of the receptors is a man younger than 35 in good health. Both conserved end residues are part of each CDR3. A D gene is named only where the DNA matches it firmly. A row's size may be missing; if present it is once, few, many or a size class.

d_gene,j_gene,v_gene,abundance,CDR3aa,CDR3nt
NA,TRBJ2-5,TRBV29-1,NA,CSVEVWGGETQYF,TGCAGCGTTGAAGTTTGGGGCGGGGAGACCCAGTACTTC
NA,TRBJ1-2,TRBV12-3/TRBV12-4,NA,CASKPDMNYGYTF,TGTGCCAGCAAACCCGACATGAACTATGGCTACACCTTC
TRBD1,TRBJ2-7,TRBV5-1,NA,CASNPGQGVPYEQYF,TGCGCCAGCAACCCCGGACAGGGGGTACCCTACGAGCAGTACTTC
NA,TRBJ1-1,TRBV6-2/TRBV6-3,NA,CASRDRPTEAFF,TGTGCCAGCAGGGACAGACCCACTGAAGCTTTCTTT
NA,TRBJ2-4,TRBV11-2,once,CASSKLAEGSKNIQCF,TGTGCCAGCAGTAAACTGGCAGAAGGTTCCAAAAACATTCAGTGCTTC
NA,TRBJ1-1,TRBV14,few,CASSQVLGLNTEAFF,TGTGCCAGCAGCCAAGTTCTGGGCCTGAACACTGAAGCTTTCTTT
NA,TRBJ2-3,TRBV7-2,NA,CASQVRGGSYTDTQYF,TGTGCCAGCCAGGTTCGAGGGGGGAGCTACACAGATACGCAGTATTTT
NA,TRBJ2-2,TRBV4-3,few,CASSQGAAVHGELFF,TGCGCCAGCAGCCAAGGGGCGGCAGTTCACGGGGAGCTGTTTTTT
NA,TRBJ1-1,TRBV5-1,NA,CASSLPTGISGAEAFF,TGCGCCAGCAGCCTCCCTACAGGGATATCGGGCGCTGAAGCTTTCTTT
NA,TRBJ1-1,TRBV9,NA,CASSSHDSMNTEAFF,TGTGCCAGCAGCTCGCATGACAGCATGAACACTGAAGCTTTCTTT
NA,TRBJ2-1,TRBV29-1,few,CSVLGVYGYNEQFF,TGCAGCGTACTAGGGGTCTATGGCTACAATGAGCAGTTCTTC
NA,TRBJ1-2,TRBV6-2/TRBV6-3,NA,CASSYEEDYGYTF,TGTGCCAGCAGTTACGAAGAGGACTATGGCTACACCTTC
TRBD1,TRBJ2-7,TRBV4-2,NA,CASSQEGQTLSYNEQYF,TGTGCCAGCAGCCAAGAGGGACAGACACTTTCCTACAATGAGCAGTACTTC
NA,TRBJ1-2,TRBV6-5,few,CASSNGGDEHYGYTF,TGTGCCAGCAGCAACGGGGGGGATGAACACTATGGCTACACCTTC
NA,TRBJ2-6,TRBV20-1,NA,CSVPLSSGANVLTF,TGCAGTGTCCCGCTAAGCTCTGGGGCCAACGTCCTGACTTTC
TRBD1,TRBJ2-7,TRBV20-1,many,CSAQPRDSKVVYEQYF,TGCAGTGCCCAACCCCGGGACAGTAAAGTCGTCTACGAGCAGTACTTC
TRBD2,TRBJ2-3,TRBV9,NA,CASSAYTTSGGALSTDTQYF,TGTGCCAGCAGCGCATACACAACAAGCGGGGGGGCCTTGAGCACAGATACGCAGTATTTT
NA,TRBJ2-7,TRBV20-1,few,CSARGVINSYEQYF,TGCAGTGCTAGAGGGGTTATAAACTCCTACGAGCAGTACTTC
NA,TRBJ1-1,TRBV20-1,NA,CSASPAGIGTEAFF,TGCAGTGCTAGCCCGGCAGGGATCGGGACTGAAGCTTTCTTT
NA,TRBJ2-5,TRBV27,NA,CASRESAETQYF,TGTGCCAGCAGGGAGAGTGCGGAGACCCAGTACTTC
NA,TRBJ1-1,TRBV6-1,NA,CASSVWGGNSLNTEAFF,TGTGCCAGCAGTGTCTGGGGGGGGAATAGTCTCAACACTGAAGCTTTCTTT
TRBD2,TRBJ2-3,TRBV7-2,few,CASSSRVAGGTDTQYF,TGTGCCAGCAGCTCTCGGGTAGCGGGGGGCACAGATACGCAGTATTTT
NA,TRBJ2-3,TRBV10-3,few,CATHGAHLTDTQYF,TGTGCCACCCACGGGGCCCACCTCACAGATACGCAGTATTTT
NA,TRBJ1-1,TRBV2,few,CASKGENTEAFF,TGTGCCAGCAAGGGAGAGAACACTGAAGCTTTCTTT
NA,TRBJ2-1,TRBV4-2,few,CASSHRRSPDLNEQFF,TGTGCCAGCAGCCATAGACGGTCCCCCGACCTAAATGAGCAGTTCTTC
TRBD1,TRBJ2-1,TRBV11-1,many,CASSSPDRSRNEQFF,TGTGCCAGCAGCTCACCGGACAGGTCACGTAATGAGCAGTTCTTC